What follows are 27 T cell receptor beta chains derived from one specimen sequenced in a study of T cell responses to AZD1222 COVID-19 vaccine. The protocol was immunoSEQ multiplex PCR, while the TCRdb copy is restricted to in-frame clones and leaves out a portion. The table lists 130,000 to 150,000 clones, around nine tenths of them singletons. Source: peripheral blood, taken on day 0 of AZD1222 vaccination. Receptors were obtained from an adult in good health.

The V and J genes are TRBV10-3 and TRBJ1-6; D not resolved. The CDR3 totals 15 residues. The germline CDR1 and CDR2 sequences are ENHRY and SYGVKD. V lost 8 bases and J lost 10, with 21 bases in between. Here the CDR3 reads CAISAGGMGGSPLHF. DNA for the CDR3: TGTGCCATCTCCGCCGGTGGAATGGGAGGGTCACCCCTCCACTTT.

The chain has TRBV6-5 and TRBJ1-1; no definite D call. Trimming pared 8 bases from V and 1 base from J, leaving 11 bases between. CDR1 MNHEY and CDR2 SVGAGI come from the germline V gene. The CDR3 is 13 amino acids. The CDR3 loop is CASSGDWNTEAFF. The CDR3 DNA follows: TGTGCCAGCTCTGGTGACTGGAACACTGAAGCTTTCTTT.

The chain is built from TRBV28 and TRBJ2-2; D gene uncertain. CDR3 length: 14 amino acids. V dropped 2 bases and J dropped 7 bases, with 11 bases sitting between them. Germline-derived CDR1 and CDR2 are MDHEN and SYDVKM. This chain's CDR3 is CASSLPQRNGELFF. CDR3 DNA: TGTGCCAGCAGTTTACCCCAACGGAACGGGGAGCTGTTTTTT.

The rearrangement links TRBV5-1 to TRBJ2-7; 11 bases map to TRBD2. This CDR3 region has 15 residues. The germline gives CDR1 SGHRS, CDR2 YFSETQ. Unmatched junction bases numbered 1, after V lost 0 bases and J lost 2 bases. This CDR3 is CASSLGLAGPYEQYF. Here the CDR3 DNA reads TGCGCCAGCAGCTTGGGACTAGCGGGGCCCTACGAGCAGTACTTC.

This rearrangement joins TRBV3-1 (or the pseudogene TRBV3-2) to TRBJ2-3, with 7 bases fitting TRBD2. The germline V gene encodes CDR1 LGHDT and CDR2 YNNKEL (reference sequence). The CDR3 runs 19 residues. V lost 0 bases, J lost 4 bases, and 16 bases stayed unmatched. CDR3 sequence reads: CASSQDRGGLGGLADTQYF. The CDR3 DNA reads as TGTGCCAGCAGCCAAGATCGTGGTGGGCTTGGCGGACTAGCAGATACGCAGTATTTT.

The chain recombines TRBV10-2 with TRBJ1-5; no firm D call. CDR1 and CDR2 (germline): WSHSY, SAAADI. CDR3 length: 15 residues. The V gene lost 3 bases and the J gene lost 5 bases, with 14 bases spanning the gap. The DNA of the CDR3 is TGCGCCAGCAGTGACTCGCCATACAGTTATCAGCCCCAGCATTTT. Translating gives CASSDSPYSYQPQHF.

The chain uses TRBV18 and TRBJ1-3; D is perhaps TRBD1 (5 bases). V was shortened by 1 base and J by 0 bases, with 13 bases between the two germline ends. CDR3 length: 17 residues. Per the germline V gene, CDR1 is KGHSH and CDR2 is LQKENI. CDR3 sequence (DNA): TGTGCCAGCTCACCACTGGAGGGACCAGTCTCTGGAAACACCATATATTTT. Amino acid sequence: CASSPLEGPVSGNTIYF.

J is TRBJ1-2 and V is TRBV27; D uncertain. Germline V lookup: CDR1 MNHEY, CDR2 SMNVEV (reference sequence). Between the trimmed V and J ends, which lost 6 bases and 0 bases, there was a span of 8 bases. This CDR3 comprises 13 residues. CDR3 loop: CASRGNSNYGYTF. The DNA for the CDR3 is TGTGCCAGCAGAGGCAATTCTAACTATGGCTACACCTTC.

This clone was observed a handful of times. The chain links TRBV19 to TRBJ1-1; D may be TRBD1 (5 bases). Per germline, CDR1 LNHDA and CDR2 SQIVND (reference sequence). Trimming cost V 3 bases and J 6 bases, with 14 bases left between them. The CDR3 has 14 amino acids. This chain's CDR3 is CASSIGAEGSEAFF. CDR3 nucleotide sequence: TGTGCCAGTAGTATCGGGGCCGAGGGCTCTGAAGCTTTCTTT.

This clone occurred once. The rearrangement joins TRBV5-1 to TRBJ1-1; D gene ambiguous. CDR3 length: 15 amino acids. With 4 bases removed from V and 0 bases from J, the gap between germline ends came to 13 bases. CDR1 and CDR2 (germline): SGHRS, YFSETQ. CDR3 DNA: TGCGCCAGCAGCCTCCTGCGAGGGTTGAACACTGAAGCTTTCTTT. It encodes CASSLLRGLNTEAFF.

This chain links TRBV7-9 with TRBJ2-3; 8 bases fit TRBD2. The CDR3 covers 15 residues. The ends lost 4 bases at V and 1 base at J; junction bases unmatched: 4. Looked up from germline, CDR1 is SEHNR and CDR2 is FQNEAQ (reference sequence). CDR3 amino acids: CASSWAGGRTDTQYF. The DNA for the CDR3 is TGTGCCAGCAGCTGGGCGGGAGGACGCACAGATACGCAGTATTTT.

The chain joins TRBV12-5 to TRBJ2-5; 10 bases are shared with TRBD2. Germline V gene sequence: CDR1 LGHNT, CDR2 FRNRAP. This CDR3 spans 15 amino acids. The V segment lost 1 base and the J segment 5 bases; nucleotides outside the gene matches: 4. The chain's CDR3 is CASGLATSGIETQYF. The CDR3 region has the DNA TGTGCTAGTGGTTTGGCAACTAGCGGGATTGAGACCCAGTACTTC.

The rearrangement uses TRBV6-5 and TRBJ2-2; possible D gene TRBD2, 5 bases. Germline CDR1 reads MNHEY; CDR2 reads SVGAGI. The V end lost 10 bases, the J end lost 6 bases, and 18 bases lay between the germline ends. The CDR3 sequence is 14 residues long. The CDR3 here is CATRRGTESGELFF. The CDR3 nucleotides are TGTGCCACCCGCCGGGGTACAGAGTCCGGGGAGCTGTTTTTT.

This clone was recorded only once. The V call is TRBV9, the J call TRBJ2-1, with 13 bases matching TRBD2. This CDR3 region has 16 residues. Germline loops: CDR1 SGDLS, CDR2 YYNGEE. Germline trimming cut 0 bases from V and 7 bases from J; bases unmatched to any gene: 4. The CDR3, as DNA: TGTGCCAGCAGCGTAGAACTAGCGGGGGGGCCTAATGAGCAGTTCTTC. Amino acid sequence: CASSVELAGGPNEQFF.

V gene TRBV9 combines with J gene TRBJ1-2; the D is unclear. The CDR3 totals 14 residues. Trimming took off 4 bases at V and 8 bases at J, with 18 bases between the two ends. CDR1 SGDLS and CDR2 YYNGEE come from the germline V gene. CDR3 in DNA: TGTGCCAGCAGCCCCGTCCCGGAGGGTTGGGGCTACACCTTC. It yields the protein CASSPVPEGWGYTF.

The chain links TRBV24-1 to TRBJ1-2; D perhaps matches TRBD1 (5 bases). The CDR3 has 12 residues. V was trimmed by 4 bases and J by 10 bases, leaving 12 bases between them. Germline-derived CDR1 and CDR2 are KGHDR and SFDVKD. The DNA for the CDR3 is TGTGCCACCAGTGAACGGGGCGGGGACTACACCTTC. Protein sequence: CATSERGGDYTF.

This sequence joins TRBV18 and TRBJ2-6, with D uncertain. V was pared by 4 bases and J by 1 base, with 14 bases between. The CDR3 covers 17 residues. Germline CDR1 KGHSH, CDR2 LQKENI. The CDR3 bases are TGTGCCAGCTCACTTTCCGGGTCCAAATCTGGGGCCAACGTCCTGACTTTC. It translates to CASSLSGSKSGANVLTF.

V is TRBV6-1 and J is TRBJ1-3; D gene uncertain. The V end lost 1 base, the J end lost 2 bases, and 9 bases lay between the germline ends. CDR1 and CDR2 (germline): MNHNS, SASEGT. The CDR3 runs 15 residues. The CDR3 DNA follows: TGTGCCAGCAGTGAAGGGGATCCGGCTGGAAACACCATATATTTT. It encodes CASSEGDPAGNTIYF.

This chain joins TRBV11-3 and TRBJ1-1; maybe TRBD1 (5 bases). CDR1 SGHNT and CDR2 YENEEA come from the germline V gene. The V end was cut by 5 bases, the J end by 9 bases, with 13 bases between. This CDR3 has 12 amino acids. The CDR3 DNA reads as TGTGCCAGCAGCCCCAGACAGAGAAAAGCTTTCTTT. Its translation: CASSPRQRKAFF.

This CDR3 is CASQGANTGELFF. Here the CDR3 DNA reads TGTGCCAGCCAGGGGGCGAACACCGGGGAGCTGTTTTTT. The chain employs TRBV9 and TRBJ2-2; 7 bases match TRBD1. V trimming: 7 bases; J trimming: 0 bases; junction bases outside the gene matches: 0. CDR1 and CDR2 (germline): SGDLS, YYNGEE. The CDR3 spans 13 residues.

The chain joins TRBV6-5 to TRBJ2-7; 7 bases are shared with TRBD1. The CDR3 extends over 14 amino acids. The trim removed 6 bases at V and 4 bases at J, leaving 9 bases unmatched. CDR1 is MNHEY, CDR2 SVGAGI, per germline. CDR3 nucleotide sequence: TGTGCCAGCAGCGATCCGGGACAGTTATACGAGCAGTACTTC. Amino acid sequence: CASSDPGQLYEQYF.

Only a few counts were recorded for this clone. The chain couples TRBV7-8 to TRBJ2-1, with 7 nucleotides matching TRBD2. CDR1 SGHVS and CDR2 FQNEAQ come from the germline V gene. The CDR3 runs to 13 residues. Trimming took 1 base from V and 8 from J; bases not matched to a gene: 2. CDR3 in amino acids: CASSLGGGDEQFF. For the CDR3, the DNA is TGTGCCAGCAGCTTAGGGGGAGGGGATGAGCAGTTCTTC.

V is TRBV7-2 and J is TRBJ2-7; 9 nucleotides match TRBD1. Germline CDR1 reads SGHTA; CDR2 reads FQGNSA. The CDR3 totals 15 residues. The ends lost 5 bases at V and 5 bases at J; junction bases unmatched: 10. The CDR3 reads CASSGPGQGSHEQYF. For the CDR3, the DNA is TGTGCCAGCAGCGGACCGGGACAGGGTTCCCACGAGCAGTACTTC.

The V and J genes are TRBV9 and TRBJ2-7, with TRBD2 as a possible D gene (6 bases). The CDR3 runs 12 residues. Germline assignment: CDR1 SGDLS and CDR2 YYNGEE. V was cut by 5 bases and J by 4 bases, with 10 bases left in between. The CDR3 here is CASSRGGYEQYF. Here the CDR3 DNA reads TGTGCCAGCAGTCGTGGGGGGTACGAGCAGTACTTC.

This clone was seen once. The gene calls are TRBV21-1 and TRBJ2-2; the table assigns TRBD2, which was not confirmed against the DNA. TRBV21-1 counts as a pseudogene. The CDR3 consists of 19 residues. The CDR3: CASSKVGLAGAVSTGELFF. DNA of the CDR3: TGTGCCAGCAGCAAAGTCGGACTAGCGGGGGCGGTAAGCACCGGGGAGCTGTTTTTT.

The V gene is TRBV27, the J gene TRBJ1-2; perhaps TRBD1 as D (5 bases). Trimming cost V 0 bases and J 2 bases, with 7 bases left between them. Germline lookup yields CDR1 MNHEY and CDR2 SMNVEV (reference sequence). The CDR3 consists of 14 residues. The CDR3 spells CASSLSNRNYGYTF. CDR3 sequence (DNA): TGTGCCAGCAGTTTATCGAACAGGAACTATGGCTACACCTTC.

The chain couples TRBV7-2 to TRBJ1-2; TRBD1 agrees at 8 bases. The V gene end was trimmed by 6 bases and the J gene end by 7 bases; junction bases not matched to a gene: 7. The CDR3 consists of 13 residues. Germline CDR1 is SGHTA and CDR2 is FQGNSA. CDR3 coding DNA: TGTGCCAGCAGGTGGACAGGGTTTAGTGGCTACACCTTC. As protein: CASRWTGFSGYTF.